This paragraph covers one TCR beta chain sequence. Its matching antigen is unknown. The entry originates in a study of graft-versus-host responses after intestinal transplantation. Study-level background: Among the recipients, transplants were multivisceral, liver-intestinal, or isolated intestinal. Anti-thymocyte globulin induction, then tacrolimus and steroids for about three years, went to all recipients. Broader study findings: Analysis identified GvH clones in recipient marrow, with some appearing first in ileum or blood. Graft-versus-host to host-versus-graft clonal ratios in allografts were high in patients with graft-donor T cell macrochimerism.

The V and J ends lost 3 bases and 4 bases respectively, with 9 bases between them. The CDR3 loop spans 13 amino acids. Per the germline V gene, CDR1 is SGHVS and CDR2 is FNYEAQ. Clones were read by immunoSEQ multiplex PCR, and TCRdb kept only the in-frame ones, dropping some. The repertoire consists of approximately 85,000 clones, with 75% to 95% occurring once and the leading ten covering 7.6%. This TCR was sampled from a human donor who was the organ donor for an intestinal transplant. The input for sequencing was unstimulated CD8+ T cells sorted from spleen or lymph node cells, taken before transplant. The V gene is TRBV7-6, the J gene TRBJ1-1; maybe TRBD1 (5 bases). The CDR3 spells CASSFGTLTEAFF. The CDR3 DNA reads TGTGCCAGCAGCTTTGGGACTCTCACTGAAGCTTTCTTT.